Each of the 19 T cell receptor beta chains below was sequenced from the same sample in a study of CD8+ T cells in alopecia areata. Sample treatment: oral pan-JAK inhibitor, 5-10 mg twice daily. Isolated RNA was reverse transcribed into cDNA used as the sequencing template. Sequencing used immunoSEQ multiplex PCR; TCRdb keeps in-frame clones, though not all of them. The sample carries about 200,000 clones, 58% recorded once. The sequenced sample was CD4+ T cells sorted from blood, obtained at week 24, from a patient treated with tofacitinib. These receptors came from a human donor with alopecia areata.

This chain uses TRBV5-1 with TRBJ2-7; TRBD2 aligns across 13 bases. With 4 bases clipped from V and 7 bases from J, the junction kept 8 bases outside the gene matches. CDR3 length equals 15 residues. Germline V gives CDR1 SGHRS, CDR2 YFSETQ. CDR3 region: CASSLGTSGVSEQYF. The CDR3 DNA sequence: TGCGCCAGCAGCCTCGGGACTAGCGGGGTGTCTGAGCAGTACTTC.

CDR3 nucleotides: TGTGCCACCAGCAGAGTCGCGGGCGCGAGGCCCCAGCATTTT. Amino acids: CATSRVAGARPQHF. The V gene is TRBV15, the J gene TRBJ1-5; D remains ambiguous. CDR3 size: 14 residues. Germline V lookup: CDR1 LNHNV, CDR2 YYDKDF (reference sequence). The V and J ends lost 1 base and 9 bases respectively, with 13 bases between them.

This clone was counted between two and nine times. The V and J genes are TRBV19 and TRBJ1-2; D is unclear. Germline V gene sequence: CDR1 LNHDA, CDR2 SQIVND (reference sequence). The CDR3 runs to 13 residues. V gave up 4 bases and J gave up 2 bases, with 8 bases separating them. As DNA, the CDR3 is TGTGCCAGTAGTAGACAAATCAACTATGGCTACACCTTC. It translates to CASSRQINYGYTF. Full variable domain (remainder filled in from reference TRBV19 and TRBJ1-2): DGGITQSPKYLFRKEGQNVTLSCEQNLNHDAMYWYRQDPGQGLRLIYYSQIVNDFQKGDIAEGYSVSREKKESFPLTVTSAQKNPTAFYLCASSRQINYGYTFGSGTRLTVV.

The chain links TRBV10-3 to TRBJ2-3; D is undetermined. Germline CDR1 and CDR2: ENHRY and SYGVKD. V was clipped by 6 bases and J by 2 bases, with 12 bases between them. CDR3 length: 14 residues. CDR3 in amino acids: CAIRETEITDTQYF. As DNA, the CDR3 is TGTGCCATCAGAGAAACAGAAATCACAGATACGCAGTATTTT.

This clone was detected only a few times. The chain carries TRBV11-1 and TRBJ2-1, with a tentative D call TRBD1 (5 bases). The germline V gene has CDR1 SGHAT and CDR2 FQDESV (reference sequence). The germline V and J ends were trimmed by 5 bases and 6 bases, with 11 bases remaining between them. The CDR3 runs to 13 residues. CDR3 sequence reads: CASSHGQFNEQFF. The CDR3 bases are TGTGCCAGCAGCCACGGACAATTCAATGAGCAGTTCTTC.

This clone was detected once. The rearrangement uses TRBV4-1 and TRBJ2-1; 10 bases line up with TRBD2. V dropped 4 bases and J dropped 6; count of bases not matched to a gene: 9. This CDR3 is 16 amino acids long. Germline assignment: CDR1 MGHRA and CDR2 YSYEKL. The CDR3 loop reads CASSPRGAGGLNEQFF. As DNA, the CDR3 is TGCGCCAGCAGCCCGAGGGGAGCGGGAGGGCTCAATGAGCAGTTCTTC.

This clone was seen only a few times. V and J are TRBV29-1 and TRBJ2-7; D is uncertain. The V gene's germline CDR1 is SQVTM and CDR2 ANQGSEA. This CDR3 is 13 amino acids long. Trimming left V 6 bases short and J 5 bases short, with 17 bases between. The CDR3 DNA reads TGCAGCGTCGGGCCCCGACAACAACACGAGCAGTACTTC. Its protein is CSVGPRQQHEQYF.

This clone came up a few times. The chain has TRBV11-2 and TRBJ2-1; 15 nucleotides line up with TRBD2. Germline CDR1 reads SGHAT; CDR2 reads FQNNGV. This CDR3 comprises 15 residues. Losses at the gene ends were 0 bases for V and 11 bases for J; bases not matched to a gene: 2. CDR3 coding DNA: TGTGCCAGCAGCTTAGAGGGACTAGCGGGAGGCCAGCAGTTCTTC. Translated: CASSLEGLAGGQQFF.

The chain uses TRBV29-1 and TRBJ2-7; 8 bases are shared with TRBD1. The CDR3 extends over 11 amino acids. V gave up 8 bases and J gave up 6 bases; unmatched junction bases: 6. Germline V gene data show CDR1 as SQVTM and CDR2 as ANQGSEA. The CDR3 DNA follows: TGCAGCACGCTGACAGGGGTCGAGCAGTACTTC. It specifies CSTLTGVEQYF.

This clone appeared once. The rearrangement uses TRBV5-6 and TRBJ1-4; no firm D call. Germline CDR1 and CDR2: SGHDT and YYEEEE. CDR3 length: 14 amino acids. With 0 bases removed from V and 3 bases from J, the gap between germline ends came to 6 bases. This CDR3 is CASSLVGPNEKLFF. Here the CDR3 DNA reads TGTGCCAGCAGCTTGGTGGGCCCTAATGAAAAACTGTTTTTT.

The CDR3 region is CASSQGQYNEQFF. CDR3 coding DNA: TGTGCCAGCAGCCAGGGACAGTACAATGAGCAGTTCTTC. The rearrangement joins TRBV7-9 to TRBJ2-1; 7 bases agree with TRBD1. V dropped 5 bases and J dropped 4; count of bases not matched to a gene: 2. The CDR3 consists of 13 residues. Germline loops: CDR1 SEHNR, CDR2 FQNEAQ (reference sequence).

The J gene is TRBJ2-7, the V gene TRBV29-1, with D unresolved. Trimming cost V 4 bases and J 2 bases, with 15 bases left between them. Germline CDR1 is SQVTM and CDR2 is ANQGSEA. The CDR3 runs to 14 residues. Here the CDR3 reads CSVARMGSTYEQYF. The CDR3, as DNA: TGCAGCGTTGCCCGGATGGGATCCACCTACGAGCAGTACTTC.

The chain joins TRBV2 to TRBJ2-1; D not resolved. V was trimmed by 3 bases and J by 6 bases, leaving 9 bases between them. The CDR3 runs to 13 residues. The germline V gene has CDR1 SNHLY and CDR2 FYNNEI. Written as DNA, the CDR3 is TGTGCCAGCAGTGACCAGGTTGGCAATGAGCAGTTCTTC. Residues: CASSDQVGNEQFF.

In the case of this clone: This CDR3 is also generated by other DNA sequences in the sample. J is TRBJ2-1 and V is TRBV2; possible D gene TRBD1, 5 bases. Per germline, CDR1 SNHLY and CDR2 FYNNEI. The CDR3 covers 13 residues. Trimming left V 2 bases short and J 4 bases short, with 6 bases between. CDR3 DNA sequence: TGTGCCAGCAGTGAATCAGGGTACAATGAGCAGTTCTTC. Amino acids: CASSESGYNEQFF.

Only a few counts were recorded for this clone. CDR3 in amino acids: CASSLFDRSDTEAFF. DNA for the CDR3: TGTGCCAGCAGCTTGTTCGACAGGTCGGACACTGAAGCTTTCTTT. This chain joins TRBV7-2 and TRBJ1-1, with a possible D match to TRBD1 (6 bases). Per germline, CDR1 SGHTA and CDR2 FQGNSA. Trimming cost V 3 bases and J 3 bases, with 14 bases left between them. The CDR3 totals 15 residues. The full variable domain, completed using reference TRBV7-2 and TRBJ1-1, is GAGVSQSPSNKVTEKGKDVELRCDPISGHTALYWYRQSLGQGLEFLIYFQGNSAPDKSGLPSDRFSAERTGGSVSTLTIQRTQQEDSAVYLCASSLFDRSDTEAFFGQGTRLTVV.

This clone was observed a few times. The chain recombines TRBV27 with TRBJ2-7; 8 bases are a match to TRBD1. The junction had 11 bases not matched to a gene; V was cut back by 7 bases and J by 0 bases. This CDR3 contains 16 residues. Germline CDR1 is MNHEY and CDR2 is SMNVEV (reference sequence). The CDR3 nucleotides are TGTGCCAGCATTACCGGGACAGGAGTCCCCTCCTACGAGCAGTACTTC. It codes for CASITGTGVPSYEQYF.

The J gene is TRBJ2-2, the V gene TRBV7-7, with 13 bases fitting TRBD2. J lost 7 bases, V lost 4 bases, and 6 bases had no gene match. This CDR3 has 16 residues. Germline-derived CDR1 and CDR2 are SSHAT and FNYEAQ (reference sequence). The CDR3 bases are TGTGCCAGCAGCTCCTTGACTAGCGGGAGGCTCGGGGAGCTGTTTTTT. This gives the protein CASSSLTSGRLGELFF. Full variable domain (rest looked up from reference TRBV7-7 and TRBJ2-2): GAGVSQSPRYKVTKRGQDVTLRCDPISSHATLYWYQQALGQGPEFLTYFNYEAQPDKSGLPSDRFSAERPEGSISTLTIQRTEQRDSAMYRCASSSLTSGRLGELFFGEGSRLTVL.

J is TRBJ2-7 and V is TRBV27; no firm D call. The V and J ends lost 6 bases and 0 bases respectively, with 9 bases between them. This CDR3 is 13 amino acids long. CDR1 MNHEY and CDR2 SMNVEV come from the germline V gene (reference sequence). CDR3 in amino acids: CASRGSSSYEQYF. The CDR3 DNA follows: TGTGCCAGCAGAGGCTCGAGCTCCTACGAGCAGTACTTC.

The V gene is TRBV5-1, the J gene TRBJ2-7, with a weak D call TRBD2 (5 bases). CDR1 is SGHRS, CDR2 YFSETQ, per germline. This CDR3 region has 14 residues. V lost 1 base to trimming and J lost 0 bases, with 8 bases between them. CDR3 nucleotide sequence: TGCGCCAGCAGCTTGACGGGGAACTCCTACGAGCAGTACTTC. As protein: CASSLTGNSYEQYF.